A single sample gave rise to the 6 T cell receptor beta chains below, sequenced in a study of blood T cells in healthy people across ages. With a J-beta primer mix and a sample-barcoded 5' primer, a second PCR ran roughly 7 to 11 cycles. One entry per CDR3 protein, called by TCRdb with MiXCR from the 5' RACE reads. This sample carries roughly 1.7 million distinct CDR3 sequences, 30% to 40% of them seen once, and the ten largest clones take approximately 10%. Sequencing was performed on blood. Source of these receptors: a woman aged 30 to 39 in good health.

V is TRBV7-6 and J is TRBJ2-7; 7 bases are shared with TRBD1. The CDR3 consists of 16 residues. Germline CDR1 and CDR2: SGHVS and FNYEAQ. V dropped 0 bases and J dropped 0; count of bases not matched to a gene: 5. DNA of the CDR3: TGTGCCAGCAGCTTAGCGCGTCGGGACAGCTCCTACGAGCAGTACTTC. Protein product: CASSLARRDSSYEQYF.

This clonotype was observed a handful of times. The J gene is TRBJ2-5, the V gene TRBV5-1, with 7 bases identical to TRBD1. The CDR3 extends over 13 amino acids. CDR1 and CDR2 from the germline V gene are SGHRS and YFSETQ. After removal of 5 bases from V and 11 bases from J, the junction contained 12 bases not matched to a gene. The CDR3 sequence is CASSNRGGDEQYF. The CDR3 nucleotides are TGCGCCAGCAGTAACAGGGGTGGCGATGAGCAGTACTTC.

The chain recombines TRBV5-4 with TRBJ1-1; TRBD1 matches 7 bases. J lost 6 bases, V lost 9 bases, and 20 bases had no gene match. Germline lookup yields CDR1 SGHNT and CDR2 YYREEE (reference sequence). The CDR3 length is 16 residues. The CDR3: CATHQGDWSTGPEAFF. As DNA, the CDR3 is TGTGCCACCCATCAGGGGGATTGGAGCACAGGGCCTGAAGCTTTCTTT. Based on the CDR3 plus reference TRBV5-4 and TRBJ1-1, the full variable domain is ETGVTQSPTHLIKTRGQQVTLRCSSQSGHNTVSWYQQALGQGPQFIFQYYREEENGRGNFPPRFSGLQFPNYSSELNVNALELDDSALYLCATHQGDWSTGPEAFFGQGTRLTVV.

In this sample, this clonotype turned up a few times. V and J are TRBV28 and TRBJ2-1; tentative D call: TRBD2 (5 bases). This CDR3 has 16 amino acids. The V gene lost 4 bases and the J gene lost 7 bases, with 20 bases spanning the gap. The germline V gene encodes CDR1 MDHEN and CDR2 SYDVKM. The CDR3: CASSSPAVPWGNEQFF. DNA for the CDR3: TGTGCCAGCAGTTCACCAGCGGTCCCCTGGGGAAATGAGCAGTTCTTC.

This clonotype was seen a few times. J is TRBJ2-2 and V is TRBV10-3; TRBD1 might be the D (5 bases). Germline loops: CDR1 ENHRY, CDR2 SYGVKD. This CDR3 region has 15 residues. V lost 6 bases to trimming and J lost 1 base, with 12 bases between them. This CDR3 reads CAISEGTGNTGELFF. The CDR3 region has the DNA TGTGCCATCAGCGAAGGAACAGGGAACACCGGGGAGCTGTTTTTT.

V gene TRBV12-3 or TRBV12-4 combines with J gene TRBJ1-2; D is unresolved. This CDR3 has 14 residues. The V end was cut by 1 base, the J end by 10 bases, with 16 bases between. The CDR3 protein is CASSLGARTSLYTF. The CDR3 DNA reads TGTGCCAGCAGTTTAGGGGCGAGAACTAGTCTCTACACCTTC.